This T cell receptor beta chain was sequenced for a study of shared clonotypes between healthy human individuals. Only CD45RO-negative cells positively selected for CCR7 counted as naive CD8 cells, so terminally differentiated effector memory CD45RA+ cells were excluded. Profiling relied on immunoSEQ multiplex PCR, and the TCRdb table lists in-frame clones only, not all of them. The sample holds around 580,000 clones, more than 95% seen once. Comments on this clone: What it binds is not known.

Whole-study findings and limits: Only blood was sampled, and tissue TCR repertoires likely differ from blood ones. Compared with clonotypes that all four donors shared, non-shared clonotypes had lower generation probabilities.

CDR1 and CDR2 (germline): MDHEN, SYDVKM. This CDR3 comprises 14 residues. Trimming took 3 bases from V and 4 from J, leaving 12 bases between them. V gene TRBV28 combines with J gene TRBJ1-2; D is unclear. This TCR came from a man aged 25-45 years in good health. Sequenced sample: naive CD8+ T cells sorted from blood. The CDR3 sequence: CASSFPQLPYGYTF. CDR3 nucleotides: TGTGCCAGCAGTTTCCCACAGTTACCCTATGGCTACACCTTC.